The rows below give T cell receptor beta chains drawn from one sample of a study of blood T cell repertoires in COVID-19. The repertoire was sequenced with immunoSEQ multiplex PCR; TCRdb's copy has only in-frame clones and lacks some. The table has about 220,000 clones, 82% seen once. The sample taken for sequencing was PBMCs or T cells enriched from blood (not recorded which). The receptor set was obtained from a woman in her sixties who had recovered from COVID-19. The CDR3 runs from the conserved cysteine through the conserved F or W. The order of the fields is clone size, V gene, D gene, J gene, CDR3 DNA, CDR3 protein. A D gene is named only where the DNA matches it firmly. Part of the rows lack a size; the others show once, few, many or a class for expanded clones.

once,TRBV14,NA,TRBJ1-4,TGTGCCAGCTCCCGGGTTTTGGGTAATGAAAAACTGTTTTTT,CASSRVLGNEKLFF
NA,TRBV28,TRBD1,TRBJ1-6,TGTGCCAGCAGTGCCCAACAGGGGGTAAATTCACCCCTCCACTTT,CASSAQQGVNSPLHF
NA,TRBV10-3,TRBD1,TRBJ1-1,TGTGCCATCAGTGATATTGGACAGGGAGACATGAACACTGAAGCTTTCTTT,CAISDIGQGDMNTEAFF
NA,TRBV6-5,NA,TRBJ1-4,TGTGCCAGCAGACCTGGGCTTTTTGAAAAACTGTTTTTT,CASRPGLFEKLFF
NA,TRBV29-1,NA,TRBJ1-2,TGCAGCGTCGCAGGTGGAGGGAGGGATGGCTACACCTTC,CSVAGGGRDGYTF
NA,TRBV10-3,NA,TRBJ2-7,TGTGCCATCAGTCCCAGGAGGGAGGAGGCAGGGAACGAGCAGTACTTC,CAISPRREEAGNEQYF
NA,TRBV27,NA,TRBJ2-7,TGTGCCAGCAGGGGGGGACTCGTTTCCTACGAGCAGTACTTC,CASRGGLVSYEQYF
once,TRBV3-1/TRBV3-2,NA,TRBJ1-1,TGTGCCAGCAGCCCCTTCAGTGACACTGAAGCTTTCTTT,CASSPFSDTEAFF
NA,TRBV14,NA,TRBJ2-1,TGTGCCAGCAGCCAAGATGCAGTTTACAATGAGCAGTTCTTC,CASSQDAVYNEQFF
NA,TRBV15,NA,TRBJ1-3,TGTGCCACCAGCAGAGAATCCCGAGTCGAGGACACCATATATTTT,CATSRESRVEDTIYF
once,TRBV29-1,TRBD1,TRBJ1-2,TGCAGCGTTGAAACCAGGGACAGGGGAAACGCCTTAGAGGATGGCTACACCTTC,CSVETRDRGNALEDGYTF
NA,TRBV7-9,NA,TRBJ1-2,TGTGCCAGCAGCTTAGCTTCATATGGCTACACCTTC,CASSLASYGYTF
NA,TRBV15,TRBD2,TRBJ2-5,TGTGCCACCAGAATGGGGACTAGCGGTTCTCAAGAGACCCAGTACTTC,CATRMGTSGSQETQYF
NA,TRBV19,TRBD1,TRBJ1-2,TGTGCCAGTACTACCACCCGGACAGGGAGAGTTAACTATGGCTACACCTTC,CASTTTRTGRVNYGYTF
NA,TRBV10-3,NA,TRBJ1-2,TGTGCCATCAGGCTCTCCAGAAACTATGGCTACACCTTC,CAIRLSRNYGYTF
NA,TRBV2,NA,TRBJ2-4,TGTGCCAGCTCAGTTACAGAGAACATTCAGTACTTC,CASSVTENIQYF
once,TRBV10-3,TRBD2,TRBJ2-7,TGTGCCATCAGTGAGTCGAGGCTAGCGGGAGGGCCGCAGCTCGGCGAGCAGTACTTC,CAISESRLAGGPQLGEQYF
NA,TRBV19,NA,TRBJ1-5,TGTGCCAGTAGTCTCAGACAGATCAATAGCAATCAGCCCCAGCATTTT,CASSLRQINSNQPQHF
NA,TRBV7-6,TRBD1,TRBJ1-5,TGTGCCAGCAGCTTGAGAACAGGGGGCAATCAGCCCCAGCATTTT,CASSLRTGGNQPQHF
NA,TRBV4-3,NA,TRBJ2-7,TGCGCCAGCAGCCCGACAGAGAGATACGAGCAGTACTTC,CASSPTERYEQYF
NA,TRBV2,NA,TRBJ2-3,TGTGCCAGCAGCCCTGGGGAAGGGGACTGGCGCACAGATACGCAGTATTTT,CASSPGEGDWRTDTQYF
once,TRBV7-7,TRBD1,TRBJ2-5,TGTGCCAGCAGCTTAAGGGGGCCGGGACAGGGGCGCGAGACCCAGTACTTC,CASSLRGPGQGRETQYF
NA,TRBV20-1,NA,TRBJ1-5,TGCAGTGCTAGTAGCGGGCGAGGCGATCAGCCCCAGCATTTT,CSASSGRGDQPQHF
NA,TRBV5-1,TRBD2,TRBJ2-3,TGCGCCAGCAGCACCGGACTAGCGGGGGGGCCAGATACGCAGTATTTT,CASSTGLAGGPDTQYF
NA,TRBV6-6,NA,TRBJ2-5,TGTGCCAGCAGTCCCTCCGGAGAGACCCAGTACTTC,CASSPSGETQYF
NA,TRBV27,NA,TRBJ2-2,TGTGCCATCGCCAGGGGCTCGGGCACCGGGGAGCTGTTTTTT,CAIARGSGTGELFF
NA,TRBV7-8,NA,TRBJ1-3,TGTGCCAGCACCCTTGACTCTTTCCACTCTGGAAACACCATATATTTT,CASTLDSFHSGNTIYF
NA,TRBV12-3/TRBV12-4,NA,TRBJ1-2,TGTGCCAGCAGTCCGGGTCACAGGGGCTACACCTTC,CASSPGHRGYTF
NA,TRBV7-6,NA,TRBJ1-5,TGTGCCAGCAGCTTAGCCCGAAAAGGACGGGGTCAGCCCCAGCATTTT,CASSLARKGRGQPQHF
NA,TRBV5-1,NA,TRBJ2-5,TGCGCCAGCAGCTTGGATTCAGGGGATGAGACCCAGTACTTC,CASSLDSGDETQYF
NA,TRBV7-2,TRBD2,TRBJ2-7,TGTGCCAGCAGCTTAGAGGGACTAGCGGTCTACGAGCAGTACTTC,CASSLEGLAVYEQYF
NA,TRBV12-3/TRBV12-4,TRBD1,TRBJ1-5,TGTGCCAGCAGTCCCGGGACAGGGGCTCCCCAGCATTTT,CASSPGTGAPQHF
NA,TRBV3-1/TRBV3-2,TRBD2,TRBJ2-1,TGTGCCAGCAGCCGGGGACTAGCGGGAGTTAGCGGTGAGCAGTTCTTC,CASSRGLAGVSGEQFF
NA,TRBV5-4,TRBD1,TRBJ1-1,TGTGCCAGCAGCTTGGGGTCAGGGGGGAACACTGAAGCTTTCTTT,CASSLGSGGNTEAFF
NA,TRBV6-6,NA,TRBJ2-5,TGTGCCAGCAGTTACGACAGTAAAGAGACCCAGTACTTC,CASSYDSKETQYF
NA,TRBV10-1,TRBD1,TRBJ2-1,TGCGCCAGCAGTGACCGGGACAGGGGGACGAATAGCAATGAGCAGTTCTTC,CASSDRDRGTNSNEQFF
NA,TRBV13,NA,TRBJ1-2,TGTGCCAGCAGCTTAGGGGCCTATGGCTACACCTTC,CASSLGAYGYTF
NA,TRBV19,NA,TRBJ1-1,TGTGCCAGTGACAACTACGTGGGGGGCACTGAAGCTTTCTTT,CASDNYVGGTEAFF
NA,TRBV5-6,NA,TRBJ1-1,TGTGCCAGCAGCTTGGTCGACCGGACAGCGAACACTGAAGCTTTCTTT,CASSLVDRTANTEAFF
NA,TRBV6-2/TRBV6-3,NA,TRBJ2-7,TGTGCCAGCAGTTACCGGGGGATCTCCTACGAGCAGTACTTC,CASSYRGISYEQYF
NA,TRBV5-4,NA,TRBJ2-2,TGTGCCAGCAAAGTACAGGGGAACACCGGGGAGCTGTTTTTT,CASKVQGNTGELFF
few,TRBV5-4,TRBD1,TRBJ2-1,TGTGCCAGCAGCTTGGGCGGACAGGGCAGTATTATTCGATACAATGAGCAGTTCTTC,CASSLGGQGSIIRYNEQFF
NA,TRBV9,TRBD1,TRBJ2-4,TGTGCCAGCAGCCCCCGAACAGGGGGCAACATTCAGTACTTC,CASSPRTGGNIQYF
NA,TRBV7-2,NA,TRBJ2-7,TGTGCCAGCAGCTTGGGCTCCGCAACCGAGCAGTACTTC,CASSLGSATEQYF
NA,TRBV11-2,NA,TRBJ2-7,TGTGCCAGCACCAAGGGGCAGAGCGCCTACGAGCAGTACTTC,CASTKGQSAYEQYF
NA,TRBV9,NA,TRBJ2-1,TGTGCCAGCAGCGTTTCAGGGTACAGGTCCTACAATGAGCAGTTCTTC,CASSVSGYRSYNEQFF
NA,TRBV6-5,NA,TRBJ2-6,TGTGCCAGCAGTTTTGCCCGGTCTGGGGCCAACGTCCTGACTTTC,CASSFARSGANVLTF
once,TRBV5-8,NA,TRBJ2-1,TGTGCCAGCAGCTTGCTAGGACTGGCAGACCTGTACAATGAGCAGTTCTTC,CASSLLGLADLYNEQFF
NA,TRBV7-9,TRBD1,TRBJ2-3,TGTGCCACCCAGGGGGTTATTAGCACAGATACGCAGTATTTT,CATQGVISTDTQYF
NA,TRBV29-1,TRBD1,TRBJ1-2,TGCAGCGTTGTAGTGACAGGGGCATATGGCTACACCTTC,CSVVVTGAYGYTF
few,TRBV6-1,NA,TRBJ1-5,TGTGCCAGCAGTGAAGCGCTAAGCCAGCATTTT,CASSEALSQHF
NA,TRBV20-1,NA,TRBJ1-2,TGCAGTGCTAGAGCAAACTATGGCTACACCTTC,CSARANYGYTF
NA,TRBV30,TRBD2,TRBJ2-1,TGTGCCTGGAGTGCGGTAGCGGGGAATGAGCAGTTCTTC,CAWSAVAGNEQFF
once,TRBV7-9,NA,TRBJ1-6,TGTGCCAGCAGCCAAGACAGCTTTAATTCACCCCTCCACTTT,CASSQDSFNSPLHF